This is a list of T cell receptor beta chains from one sample in a study of early T cells in non-severe SARS-CoV-2 infection. In TCRdb, the 5' RACE reads were re-called with MiXCR into one record per CDR3 protein. The sample holds 25,000 to 30,000 distinct CDR3 sequences, roughly 4.2% seen once. Source material: whole blood. Receptor source: an adult who was a healthcare worker with PCR-confirmed SARS-CoV-2 infection or an uninfected control (not recorded which). Each CDR3 is given with its conserved first and last residue. D genes are given only for firm matches. The size of a clone is reported for some rows only, either as once, few or many, or as a class for expanded clones.

clone size	V gene	J gene	D gene	CDR3 protein	CDR3 DNA
many	TRBV12-3/TRBV12-4	TRBJ2-4	TRBD1	CASSQGAPAKNIQYF	TGTGCCAGCAGTCAGGGGGCGCCGGCCAAAAACATTCAGTACTTC
few	TRBV4-1	TRBJ2-7	TRBD2	CASSHPAGKVYEQYF	TGCGCCAGCAGCCACCCAGCGGGGAAGGTCTACGAGCAGTACTTC
many	TRBV28	TRBJ2-1	-	CASSIQRANEQFF	TGTGCCAGCAGTATACAGAGGGCGAATGAGCAGTTCTTC
few	TRBV3-1	TRBJ2-5	-	CASSQTGRLSRQETQYF	TGTGCCAGCAGCCAAACAGGGAGGTTATCCCGCCAAGAGACCCAGTACTTC
many	TRBV20-1	TRBJ1-6	-	CSATMGQGNSPLHF	TGCAGTGCTACTATGGGCCAAGGAAATTCACCCCTCCACTTT
medium-sized	TRBV6-4	TRBJ2-1	-	CASAPESGSYNEQFF	TGTGCCAGCGCTCCAGAGAGCGGCTCCTACAATGAGCAGTTCTTC
many	TRBV19	TRBJ2-3	TRBD1	CASSTRQGTDTQYF	TGTGCCAGTAGCACCCGACAGGGAACAGATACGCAGTATTTT
few	TRBV6-1	TRBJ2-1	TRBD2	CATRIGLAEYNEQFF	TGTGCCACCAGAATTGGACTAGCGGAATACAATGAGCAGTTCTTC
many	TRBV11-2	TRBJ2-2	-	CASSLGFILTGELFF	TGTGCCAGCAGCTTAGGTTTCATCTTAACCGGGGAGCTGTTTTTT
few	TRBV11-2	TRBJ2-1	-	CASSSTGNEQFF	TGTGCCAGCAGCTCGACTGGGAATGAGCAGTTCTTC
many	TRBV3-1	TRBJ2-3	TRBD2	CASRRTSGADTQYF	TGTGCCAGCAGGCGGACTAGCGGGGCAGATACGCAGTATTTT
few	TRBV29-1	TRBJ2-3	TRBD1	CSVSTGASTDTQYF	TGCAGCGTTTCGACAGGGGCTAGCACAGATACGCAGTATTTT
many	TRBV5-1	TRBJ2-7	-	CASSWTAGEQYF	TGCGCCAGCAGTTGGACGGCTGGCGAGCAGTACTTC
many	TRBV20-1	TRBJ2-7	-	CSAGAPWDQREQYF	TGCAGTGCTGGAGCCCCCTGGGACCAAAGGGAGCAGTACTTC
few	TRBV11-2	TRBJ2-3	TRBD2	CASSGLAGVTDTQYF	TGTGCCAGCTCGGGACTAGCGGGAGTCACAGATACGCAGTATTTT
-	TRBV6-4	TRBJ2-2	-	CTSSVGEAAGELFF	TGTACCAGCAGTGTGGGCGAGGCCGCCGGGGAGCTGTTTTTT
many	TRBV29-1	TRBJ2-3	-	CSVPAPRGNTDTQYF	TGCAGCGTTCCTGCTCCAAGGGGGAACACAGATACGCAGTATTTT
many	TRBV7-2	TRBJ2-1	-	CASSILYYRRTLSSYNEQFF	TGTGCCAGCAGCATCCTTTATTACCGGAGGACGTTAAGCTCCTACAATGAGCAGTTCTTC
few	TRBV20-1	TRBJ2-7	-	CSAYNTQSYEQYF	TGCAGTGCCTACAACACGCAGTCCTACGAGCAGTACTTC